This T cell receptor (beta chain) was found in a study of cytomegalovirus exposure and HLA in healthy donors. Study-level findings and limits: Associated with cytomegalovirus, according to the listing, were about 160 TCR beta chains.

This CDR3 has 14 amino acids. CDR1 KGHSH and CDR2 LQKENI come from the germline V gene. Trimming removed 4 bases from V and 2 bases from J, with 9 bases in between. Note on this clone: The antigen remains unidentified.

13 Jbeta primers and 60 Vbeta primers were used for the PCR. Clones were sequenced by immunoSEQ multiplex PCR, and TCRdb holds only the in-frame ones, with some missing. The profile shows about 180,000 clones, roughly three quarters of them singletons. The sequence derives from a male donor in good health and CMV-seronegative. The sample taken for sequencing was PBMCs. The V call is TRBV18, the J call TRBJ1-5; tentative D call: TRBD1 (5 bases). CDR3 sequence: CASSQGIGNQPQHF. The CDR3 DNA reads as TGTGCCAGCTCACAGGGGATTGGCAATCAGCCCCAGCATTTT.